This T cell receptor (beta chain) appears in the sequencing data of a study of T-cell reconstitution after alpha-beta-depleted transplantation in children. This clonotype was seen a few times. Library preparation (for TCRbeta) was performed with unique molecular identifiers. TCRdb recomputed calls from the PCR reads with MiXCR, one row per CDR3 protein. This sample has about 610,000 distinct CDR3 sequences; over 9.5% occur once, and the top ten carry about 4.2%. Germline V lookup: CDR1 DFQATT, CDR2 SNEGSKA (reference sequence). Trimming stripped 5 bases from V and 2 bases from J, with 18 bases between. This CDR3 region has 15 residues.

This receptor was identified in a human donor who donated a stem cell graft to a child with acute myeloid leukemia. The input for sequencing was PBMCs from the stem cell graft donor, taken from the stem cell graft. The rearrangement uses TRBV20-1 and TRBJ1-2; a weak D match, TRBD1 (5 bases). CDR3 DNA: TGCAGTGCTGGGAGTAGCGGGGGTTTAAACTATGGCTACACCTTC. Encoded protein: CSAGSSGGLNYGYTF.